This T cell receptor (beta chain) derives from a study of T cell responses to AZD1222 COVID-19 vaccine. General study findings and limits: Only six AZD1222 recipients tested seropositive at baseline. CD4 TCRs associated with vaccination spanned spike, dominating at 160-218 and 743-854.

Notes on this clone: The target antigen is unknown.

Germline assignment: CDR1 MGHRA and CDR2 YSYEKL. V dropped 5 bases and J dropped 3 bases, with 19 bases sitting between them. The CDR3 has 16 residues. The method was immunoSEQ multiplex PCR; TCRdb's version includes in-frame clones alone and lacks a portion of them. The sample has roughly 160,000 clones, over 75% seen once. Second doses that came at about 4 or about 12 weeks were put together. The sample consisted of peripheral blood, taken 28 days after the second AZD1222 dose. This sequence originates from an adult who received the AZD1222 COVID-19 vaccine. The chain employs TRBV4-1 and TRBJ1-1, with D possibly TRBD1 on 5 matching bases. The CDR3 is CASSSRKGTTYTEAFF. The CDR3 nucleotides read TGCGCCAGCAGCTCCCGGAAGGGGACCACCTACACTGAAGCTTTCTTT.